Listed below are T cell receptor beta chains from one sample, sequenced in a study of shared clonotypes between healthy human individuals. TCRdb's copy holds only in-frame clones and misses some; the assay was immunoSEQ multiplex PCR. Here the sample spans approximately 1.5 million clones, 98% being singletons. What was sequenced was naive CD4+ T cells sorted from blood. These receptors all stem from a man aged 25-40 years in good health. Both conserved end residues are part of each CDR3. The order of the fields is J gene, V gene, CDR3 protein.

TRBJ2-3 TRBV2 CASSEMGLAGGSTDTQYF
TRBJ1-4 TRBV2 CASSEGLTDPHEKLFF
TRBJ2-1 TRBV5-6 CASSRTLLADEQFF
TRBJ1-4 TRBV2 CATRSSEGEKLFF
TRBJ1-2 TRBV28 CASSLEGSYTF
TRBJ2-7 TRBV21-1 CASSKVASGRAVVYEQYF
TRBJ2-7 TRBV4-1 CASSQDEGQSLYEQYF
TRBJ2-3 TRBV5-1 CASSLNRVSTDTQYF
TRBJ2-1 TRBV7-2 CASSQGLQGKSEQFF
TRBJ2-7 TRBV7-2 CASSLVRENSYEQYF
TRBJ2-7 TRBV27 CASSLLGLADGYEQYF
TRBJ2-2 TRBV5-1 CASSLLQGTNTGELFF
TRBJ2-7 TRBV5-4 CASSQFGTGPYEQYF
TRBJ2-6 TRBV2 CASSEEQGAGANVLTF
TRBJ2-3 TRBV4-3 CASSQALRGADTQYF
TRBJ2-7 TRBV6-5 CASTPGGTYEQYF
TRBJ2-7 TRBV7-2 CASSLGVGPSSYEQYF
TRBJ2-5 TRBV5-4 CASSLSAEETQYF
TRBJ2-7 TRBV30 CAWSAQGGPYEQYF
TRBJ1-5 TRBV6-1 CASRGDRAGQPQHF
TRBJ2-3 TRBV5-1 CASSLAARQGVTDTQYF
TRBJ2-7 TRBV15 CATSRPTGTGGSFASYEQYF
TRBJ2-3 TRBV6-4 CASSDLTGTTQYF
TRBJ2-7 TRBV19 CASRRTGRGYEQYF
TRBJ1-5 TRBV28 CASSTRQGKSGSNQPQHF
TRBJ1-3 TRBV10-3 CAISESRVGSGNTIYF
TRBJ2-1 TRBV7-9 CASSLGGLAGVRNEQFF
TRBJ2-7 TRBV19 CASSMGGRTYEQYF
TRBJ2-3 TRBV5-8 CASSLYVSSDNTQYF
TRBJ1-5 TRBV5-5 CASSLVGTGGSFSNQPQHF
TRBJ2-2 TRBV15 CATSRGFTGELFF
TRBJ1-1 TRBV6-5 CASRGQHTEAFF
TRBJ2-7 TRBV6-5 CASSYPWGEQYF
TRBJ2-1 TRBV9 CASSPRGGWNEQFF
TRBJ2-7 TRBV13 CASSPSGISYEQYF